This T cell receptor (beta chain) is drawn from a study of blood T cell repertoires in COVID-19. The overall study: Acute and convalescent COVID-19 samples came from the United States, Italy and Spain. In each case, the material was cDNA or gDNA derived from T cells, B-cell-depleted T cells, or PBMCs.

The V end lost 0 bases, the J end lost 7 bases, and 9 bases lay between the germline ends. Germline values: CDR1 LGHDT, CDR2 YNNKEL (reference sequence). The CDR3 loop spans 13 amino acids. The table came from immunoSEQ multiplex PCR; TCRdb's copy has only in-frame clones and leaves some out. The table includes fewer than 200,000 clones, 70% to 85% detected once. The specimen sequenced was peripheral blood. The TCR originated in a man aged 60-69 years who had recovered from COVID-19. This sequence joins TRBV3-1 (or the pseudogene TRBV3-2) and TRBJ1-1; D is unclear. CDR3 amino acids: CASSQEPRLEAFF. The CDR3 bases are TGTGCCAGCAGCCAAGAGCCGCGTCTTGAAGCTTTCTTT.